A selection of T cell receptor beta chains follows, all from one sample in a study of T cell responses to AZD1222 COVID-19 vaccine. Clones were read by immunoSEQ multiplex PCR, and TCRdb kept only the in-frame ones, dropping some. Of 30,000 to 35,000 clones listed, approximately 89% are singletons. Sequencing used peripheral blood, obtained on day 0 of AZD1222 vaccination. These receptors all stem from an adult in good health. CDR3s leave out the opening cysteine and the closing phenylalanine or tryptophan. The D gene is left open where the match is weak. Clone size appears in some rows only: once, few, many, or a class for an expanded clone.

NA	NA	TRBV19	ASTPGYGYT
TRBD1	NA	TRBV5-1	ASSGDSFNEQF
NA	NA	TRBV11-2	ASSLTGSGYT
NA	NA	TRBV14	ASSQGASVSTDTQY
TRBD2	NA	TRBV5-1	ASSLLASGGASTDTQY
NA	NA	TRBV11-2	ASSPHSTVRGGYT
NA	NA	TRBV25-1	ASSDRTASGANVLT
NA	NA	TRBV3-1/TRBV3-2	PRSQDESGRGGYEQY
NA	NA	TRBV10-2	ASSGRAHEKLF
TRBD1	NA	TRBV6-5	ASSPPGQGRGYT
TRBD1	NA	TRBV10-3	AISGTGGTEAF
NA	NA	TRBV9	ASSVDSGNEQY
NA	NA	TRBV3-1/TRBV3-2	ASSPGRAPEQY
NA	NA	TRBV19	ASSVGQFSYEQY
TRBD1	NA	TRBV11-3	ASSSGGETEAF
NA	NA	TRBV6-5	ASSSPLSGVNSPLH
NA	NA	TRBV30	AWSVMTARQETQY
NA	NA	TRBV29-1	SVEDRSSGANVLT
TRBD1	NA	TRBV5-6	ASSLIGTAYNEQF
NA	NA	TRBV5-1	ASSLEGGTGELF
NA	NA	TRBV29-1	SAERGNSNQPQH
NA	NA	TRBV19	ASSQTGGEAF
NA	NA	TRBV3-1/TRBV3-2	ASSPGLWETQY
NA	NA	TRBV11-2	ASSSGTHLFNEQF
TRBD1	NA	TRBV29-1	SGYRGDTEAF
TRBD2	NA	TRBV27	ASSLKRGARETQY
NA	NA	TRBV2	ASSSWVEQY
TRBD2	once	TRBV5-1	ASSSSGVIDTHY
NA	NA	TRBV5-1	ASYKQAPNTEAF
NA	once	TRBV7-2	ASSLARRSETQY
NA	NA	TRBV4-2	ASSQDVGGYGYT